This T cell receptor beta chain was sequenced in a study of cytomegalovirus exposure and HLA in healthy donors. All donors participated as healthy donors of bone marrow. Turning to this clone: Antigen: not known.

Study-level points and caveats: In vitro confirmation showed a few CMV-associated chains to be CMV antigen specific.

The primer mix had 60 Vbeta and 13 Jbeta primers. The assay was immunoSEQ multiplex PCR, and TCRdb's table has in-frame clones only and misses some. Of 110,000 to 150,000 clones in the sample, roughly 80% were seen once. Germline CDR1 is KGHSH and CDR2 is LQKENI. The CDR3 has 13 amino acids. Trimming cost V 4 bases and J 4 bases; bases outside gene matches: 3. The chain links TRBV18 to TRBJ1-2; 7 bases match TRBD1. The sample consisted of PBMCs. This sequence originates from a female donor in good health and CMV-seronegative. The CDR3 here is CASSHDRVYGYTF. DNA of the CDR3: TGTGCCAGCTCACACGACAGGGTCTATGGCTACACCTTC. The variable domain in full, with the rest retrieved from reference TRBV18 and TRBJ1-2, is NAGVMQNPRHLVRRRGQEARLRCSPMKGHSHVYWYRQLPEEGLKFMVYLQKENIIDESGMPKERFSAEFPKEGPSILRIQQVVRGDSAAYFCASSHDRVYGYTFGSGTRLTVV.